Listed here is a single T cell receptor beta chain. This entry comes from a study of blood T cell repertoires in COVID-19. On the study more broadly: The United States, Italy and Spain provided the acute and convalescent COVID-19 samples. From T cells, B-cell-depleted T cells, or PBMCs came the material, which was cDNA or gDNA.

Trimming removed 4 bases from V and 0 bases from J, with 22 bases in between. Germline V CDR1 and CDR2: LNHNV, YYDKDF (reference sequence). CDR3 length: 19 amino acids. In the study's own analysis: Amplified reference gene primers provided the basis for estimating nucleated cell counts. The repertoire was sequenced with immunoSEQ multiplex PCR; TCRdb's copy has only in-frame clones and lacks some. V and J calls and clone size are as listed in that table; D and trimming were resolved from the DNA. The sample carries 250,000 to 300,000 clones, around 89% recorded once. This receptor was taken from an older woman with acute or convalescent COVID-19. This chain connects TRBV15 to TRBJ1-3; perhaps TRBD1 as D (6 bases). Sequencing input: peripheral blood. In nucleotides, the CDR3 is TGTGCCACCAGCACCCTAGTCCCCACCACGGACAGCTCTGGAAACACCATATATTTT. Its translation is CATSTLVPTTDSSGNTIYF.